Below, 10 T cell receptor beta chains from the same sample are listed, as sequenced in a study of OX40 agonist ivuxolimab in advanced cancers. The assay was immunoSEQ multiplex PCR, and TCRdb's table has in-frame clones only and misses some. The table records 65,000 to 90,000 clones, approximately 85% of them present only once. This specimen consisted of CD4+ or CD8+ T cells sorted from blood, obtained in a trial of the OX40 agonist ivuxolimab. The receptors come from an adult with an advanced solid tumor such as melanoma, head and neck, liver or kidney cancer.

This sequence joins TRBV9 and TRBJ2-7; D unclear. The germline gives CDR1 SGDLS, CDR2 YYNGEE. The CDR3 sequence is 14 residues long. V was cut by 0 bases and J by 0 bases, with 7 bases left in between. The CDR3 DNA reads as TGTGCCAGCAGCGTAGGGGCGCCCTCCTACGAGCAGTACTTC. Its protein product is CASSVGAPSYEQYF.

The CDR3 is CASSEQGVYGYTF. CDR3 in DNA: TGTGCCAGCAGCGAACAGGGGGTTTATGGCTACACCTTC. The J gene is TRBJ1-2, the V gene TRBV7-9, with 8 bases fitting TRBD1. V shed 5 bases, J shed 5 bases, and the junction held 4 bases outside the gene matches. The CDR3 sequence is 13 residues long. CDR1 and CDR2 (germline): SEHNR, FQNEAQ (reference sequence).

In this sample, this clone turned up once. The rearrangement joins TRBV7-6 to TRBJ2-5; TRBD1 might be the D (6 bases). The DNA end lines up better with TRBJ2-7; the J call may be wrong. CDR1 and CDR2 from the germline V gene are SGHVS and FNYEAQ. The CDR3 loop spans 15 amino acids. CDR3 in DNA: TGTGCCAGCAGCTTGGAACGGGACACAATCTACGAGCAGTACTTC. This encodes CASSLERDTIYEQYF.

The chain employs TRBV5-4 and TRBJ2-1; D perhaps matches TRBD2 (6 bases). Per the germline V gene, CDR1 is SGHNT and CDR2 is YYREEE (reference sequence). V was pared by 7 bases and J by 6 bases, with 17 bases between. This CDR3 contains 14 residues. CDR3 sequence: CASLRDGGSNEQFF. The DNA for the CDR3 is TGTGCCAGCTTGCGGGACGGCGGGTCCAATGAGCAGTTCTTC.

The genes are TRBV19 and TRBJ2-6; D ambiguous. The CDR3 contains 15 residues. V was clipped by 4 bases and J by 0 bases, with 7 bases between them. The germline gives CDR1 LNHDA, CDR2 SQIVND (reference sequence). The DNA of the CDR3 is TGTGCCAGTAGTAGTATCAGCTCTGGGGCCAACGTCCTGACTTTC. It encodes CASSSISSGANVLTF.

The chain has TRBV9 and TRBJ1-2; 10 bases line up with TRBD1. The germline CDR1 and CDR2 sequences are SGDLS and YYNGEE. This CDR3 spans 14 amino acids. Unmatched junction bases numbered 10, after V lost 4 bases and J lost 10 bases. CDR3 in DNA: TGTGCCAGCAGCCCTGGACAGGGGGTTACCACCTACACCTTC. Residues: CASSPGQGVTTYTF. The complete variable domain, with remaining parts taken from reference TRBV9 and TRBJ1-2, reads DSGVTQTPKHLITATGQRVTLRCSPRSGDLSVYWYQQSLDQGLQFLIQYYNGEERAKGNILERFSAQQFPDLHSELNLSSLELGDSALYFCASSPGQGVTTYTFGSGTRLTVV.

This rearrangement joins TRBV19 to TRBJ1-4; D remains unclear. Per the germline V gene, CDR1 is LNHDA and CDR2 is SQIVND (reference sequence). V lost 8 bases, J lost 7 bases, and 14 bases lay in between. There are 13 residues in the CDR3. The DNA of the CDR3 is TGTGCCAGTGGTGAGGACTTATTTGAAAAACTGTTTTTT. Translation: CASGEDLFEKLFF. The complete variable domain, with remaining parts taken from reference TRBV19 and TRBJ1-4, reads DGGITQSPKYLFRKEGQNVTLSCEQNLNHDAMYWYRQDPGQGLRLIYYSQIVNDFQKGDIAEGYSVSREKKESFPLTVTSAQKNPTAFYLCASGEDLFEKLFFGSGTQLSVL.

This rearrangement joins TRBV7-2 to TRBJ1-2; D gene ambiguous. The CDR3 sequence is 14 residues long. V was shortened by 1 base and J by 4 bases, with 10 bases between the two germline ends. Germline V lookup: CDR1 SGHTA, CDR2 FQGNSA. CDR3 loop: CASSLGPGTYGYTF. CDR3 sequence (DNA): TGTGCCAGCAGCTTAGGTCCCGGTACCTATGGCTACACCTTC.

The J gene is TRBJ2-7, the V gene TRBV2; TRBD1 matches 10 bases. CDR1 SNHLY and CDR2 FYNNEI come from the germline V gene. Germline trimming cut 6 bases from V and 2 bases from J; bases unmatched to any gene: 7. This CDR3 is 15 amino acids long. The CDR3 bases are TGTGCCAGCAGCCGGACAGGGGGGGACCCCTACGAGCAGTACTTC. It yields the protein CASSRTGGDPYEQYF.

V and J are TRBV7-8 and TRBJ2-2, with 7 bases identical to TRBD2. The CDR3 runs 17 residues. The ends lost 5 bases at V and 0 bases at J; junction bases unmatched: 9. CDR1 and CDR2 (germline): SGHVS, FQNEAQ. The CDR3 here is CASSPLRELTNTGELFF. The CDR3 nucleotides read TGTGCCAGCAGCCCGCTGCGGGAGCTGACGAACACCGGGGAGCTGTTTTTT.